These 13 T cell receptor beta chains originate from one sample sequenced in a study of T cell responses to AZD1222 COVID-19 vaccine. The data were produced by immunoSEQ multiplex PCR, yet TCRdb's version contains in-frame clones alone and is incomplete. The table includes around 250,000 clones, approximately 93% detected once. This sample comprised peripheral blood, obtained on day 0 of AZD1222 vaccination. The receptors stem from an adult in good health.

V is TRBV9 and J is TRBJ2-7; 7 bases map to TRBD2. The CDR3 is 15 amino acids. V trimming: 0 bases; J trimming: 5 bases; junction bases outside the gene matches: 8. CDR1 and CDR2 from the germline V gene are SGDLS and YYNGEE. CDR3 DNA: TGTGCCAGCAGCGTAGTGGGACTACCTACCGACGAGCAGTACTTC. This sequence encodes CASSVVGLPTDEQYF.

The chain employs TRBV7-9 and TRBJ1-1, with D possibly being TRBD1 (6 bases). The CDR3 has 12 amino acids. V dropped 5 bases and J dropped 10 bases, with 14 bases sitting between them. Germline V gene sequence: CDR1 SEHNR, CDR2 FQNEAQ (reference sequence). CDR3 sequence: CASSAWGRLAFF. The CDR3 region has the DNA TGTGCCAGCAGCGCCTGGGGGCGGTTAGCTTTCTTT.

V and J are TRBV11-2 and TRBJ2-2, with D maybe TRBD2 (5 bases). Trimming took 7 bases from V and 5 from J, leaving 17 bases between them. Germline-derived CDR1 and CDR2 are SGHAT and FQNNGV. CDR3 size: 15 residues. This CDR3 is CASIKAAEYTGELFF. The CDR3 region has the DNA TGTGCCAGCATAAAAGCGGCTGAATATACCGGGGAGCTGTTTTTT.

The CDR3: CASSLLWTGVNEQFF. CDR3 sequence (DNA): TGTGCCAGCAGCTTACTCTGGACAGGGGTCAATGAGCAGTTCTTC. The genes are TRBV7-2 and TRBJ2-1; 9 bases agree with TRBD1. Unmatched junction bases numbered 5, after V lost 2 bases and J lost 6 bases. In germline, CDR1 is SGHTA, CDR2 FQGNSA. The CDR3 covers 15 residues.

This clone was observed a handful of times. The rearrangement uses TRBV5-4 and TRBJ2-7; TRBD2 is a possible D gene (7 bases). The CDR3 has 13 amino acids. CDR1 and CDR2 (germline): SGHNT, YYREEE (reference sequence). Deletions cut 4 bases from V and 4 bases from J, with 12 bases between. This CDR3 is CASSPAGQYEQYF. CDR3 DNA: TGTGCCAGCAGCCCAGCGGGACAATACGAGCAGTACTTC.

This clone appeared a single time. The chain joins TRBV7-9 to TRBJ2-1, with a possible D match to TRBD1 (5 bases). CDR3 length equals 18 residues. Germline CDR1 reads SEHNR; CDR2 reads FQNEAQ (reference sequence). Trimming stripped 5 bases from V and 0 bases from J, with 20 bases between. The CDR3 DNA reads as TGTGCCAGCAGCGTAGGGTATCAGGGCAGGCTCTCCTACAATGAGCAGTTCTTC. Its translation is CASSVGYQGRLSYNEQFF.

CDR3 DNA: TGTGCCAGTCAAAGGCTGGGGATAAACTATGGCTACACCTTC. Protein sequence: CASQRLGINYGYTF. The chain joins TRBV19 to TRBJ1-2, with unresolved D. The germline V and J ends were trimmed by 8 bases and 2 bases, with 15 bases remaining between them. Germline V gene sequence: CDR1 LNHDA, CDR2 SQIVND (reference sequence). This CDR3 has 14 amino acids.

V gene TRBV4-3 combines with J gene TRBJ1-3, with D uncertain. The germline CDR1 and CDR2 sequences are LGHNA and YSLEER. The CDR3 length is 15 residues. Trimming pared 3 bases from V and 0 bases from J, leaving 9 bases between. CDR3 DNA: TGCGCCAGCAGCCAGTCTGTTCTCTCTGGAAACACCATATATTTT. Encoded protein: CASSQSVLSGNTIYF.

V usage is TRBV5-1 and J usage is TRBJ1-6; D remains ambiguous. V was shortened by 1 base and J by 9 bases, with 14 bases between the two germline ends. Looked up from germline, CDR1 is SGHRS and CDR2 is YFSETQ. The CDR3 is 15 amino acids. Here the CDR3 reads CASSLYETRGSPLHF. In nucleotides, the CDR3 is TGCGCCAGCAGCTTGTATGAGACTCGGGGTTCACCCCTCCACTTT.

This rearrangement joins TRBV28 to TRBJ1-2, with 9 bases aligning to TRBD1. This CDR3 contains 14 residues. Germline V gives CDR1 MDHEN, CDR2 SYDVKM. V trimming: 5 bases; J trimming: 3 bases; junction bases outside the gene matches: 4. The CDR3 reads CASSPGTGHYGYTF. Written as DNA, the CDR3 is TGTGCCAGCAGTCCCGGGACAGGGCACTATGGCTACACCTTC.

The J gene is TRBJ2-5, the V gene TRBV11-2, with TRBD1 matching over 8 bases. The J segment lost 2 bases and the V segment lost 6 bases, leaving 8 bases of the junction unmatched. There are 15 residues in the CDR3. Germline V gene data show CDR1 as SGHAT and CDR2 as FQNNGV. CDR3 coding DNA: TGTGCCAGCAGTTCGGACAGGGAGAGACAAGAGACCCAGTACTTC. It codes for CASSSDRERQETQYF. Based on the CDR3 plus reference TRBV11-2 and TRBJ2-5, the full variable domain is EAGVAQSPRYKIIEKRQSVAFWCNPISGHATLYWYQQILGQGPKLLIQFQNNGVVDDSQLPKDRFSAERLKGVDSTLKIQPAKLEDSAVYLCASSSDRERQETQYFGPGTRLLVL.

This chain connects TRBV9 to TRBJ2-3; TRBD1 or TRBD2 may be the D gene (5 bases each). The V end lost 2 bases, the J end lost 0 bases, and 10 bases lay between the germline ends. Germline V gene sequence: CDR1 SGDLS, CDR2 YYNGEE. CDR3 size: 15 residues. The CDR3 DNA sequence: TGTGCCAGCAGCGTCGGGACGGTCAGCACAGATACGCAGTATTTT. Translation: CASSVGTVSTDTQYF.

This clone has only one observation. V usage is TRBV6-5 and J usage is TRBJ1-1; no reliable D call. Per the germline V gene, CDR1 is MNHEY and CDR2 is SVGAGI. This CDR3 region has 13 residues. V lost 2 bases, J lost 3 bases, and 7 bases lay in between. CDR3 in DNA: TGTGCCAGCAGTTACCTTGTTGACACTGAAGCTTTCTTT. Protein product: CASSYLVDTEAFF.